This TCR beta chain was obtained from a study of cytotoxic CD8 clonotypes in ibrutinib-treated CLL. Study at large: Researchers reported over nine relapsed/refractory and some 14 treatment-naive patients, roughly 17 of them IGHV unmutated. Study-level results: Clonality was higher at ibrutinib response and returned toward baseline at progression.

The ends were cut back, 4 bases at V and 8 bases at J, with 12 bases in the middle. Germline V gene data show CDR1 as SNHLY and CDR2 as FYNNEI. CDR3 size: 13 residues. The protocol was immunoSEQ multiplex PCR, while the TCRdb copy is restricted to in-frame clones and leaves out a portion. The sample includes hundreds of thousands of clones, 70% seen only once; the top ten take approximately 15%. Comment on this clone: The target antigen is unknown.

The receptor's source is a human donor with chronic lymphocytic leukemia. Sequencing used PBMCs, obtained after 24 months of ibrutinib treatment. J is TRBJ1-5 and V is TRBV2; D possibly corresponds to TRBD1 (5 bases). As DNA, the CDR3 is TGTGCCAGCAGTGGTCAGGGAGTGAAGCCCCAGCATTTT. Residues: CASSGQGVKPQHF.